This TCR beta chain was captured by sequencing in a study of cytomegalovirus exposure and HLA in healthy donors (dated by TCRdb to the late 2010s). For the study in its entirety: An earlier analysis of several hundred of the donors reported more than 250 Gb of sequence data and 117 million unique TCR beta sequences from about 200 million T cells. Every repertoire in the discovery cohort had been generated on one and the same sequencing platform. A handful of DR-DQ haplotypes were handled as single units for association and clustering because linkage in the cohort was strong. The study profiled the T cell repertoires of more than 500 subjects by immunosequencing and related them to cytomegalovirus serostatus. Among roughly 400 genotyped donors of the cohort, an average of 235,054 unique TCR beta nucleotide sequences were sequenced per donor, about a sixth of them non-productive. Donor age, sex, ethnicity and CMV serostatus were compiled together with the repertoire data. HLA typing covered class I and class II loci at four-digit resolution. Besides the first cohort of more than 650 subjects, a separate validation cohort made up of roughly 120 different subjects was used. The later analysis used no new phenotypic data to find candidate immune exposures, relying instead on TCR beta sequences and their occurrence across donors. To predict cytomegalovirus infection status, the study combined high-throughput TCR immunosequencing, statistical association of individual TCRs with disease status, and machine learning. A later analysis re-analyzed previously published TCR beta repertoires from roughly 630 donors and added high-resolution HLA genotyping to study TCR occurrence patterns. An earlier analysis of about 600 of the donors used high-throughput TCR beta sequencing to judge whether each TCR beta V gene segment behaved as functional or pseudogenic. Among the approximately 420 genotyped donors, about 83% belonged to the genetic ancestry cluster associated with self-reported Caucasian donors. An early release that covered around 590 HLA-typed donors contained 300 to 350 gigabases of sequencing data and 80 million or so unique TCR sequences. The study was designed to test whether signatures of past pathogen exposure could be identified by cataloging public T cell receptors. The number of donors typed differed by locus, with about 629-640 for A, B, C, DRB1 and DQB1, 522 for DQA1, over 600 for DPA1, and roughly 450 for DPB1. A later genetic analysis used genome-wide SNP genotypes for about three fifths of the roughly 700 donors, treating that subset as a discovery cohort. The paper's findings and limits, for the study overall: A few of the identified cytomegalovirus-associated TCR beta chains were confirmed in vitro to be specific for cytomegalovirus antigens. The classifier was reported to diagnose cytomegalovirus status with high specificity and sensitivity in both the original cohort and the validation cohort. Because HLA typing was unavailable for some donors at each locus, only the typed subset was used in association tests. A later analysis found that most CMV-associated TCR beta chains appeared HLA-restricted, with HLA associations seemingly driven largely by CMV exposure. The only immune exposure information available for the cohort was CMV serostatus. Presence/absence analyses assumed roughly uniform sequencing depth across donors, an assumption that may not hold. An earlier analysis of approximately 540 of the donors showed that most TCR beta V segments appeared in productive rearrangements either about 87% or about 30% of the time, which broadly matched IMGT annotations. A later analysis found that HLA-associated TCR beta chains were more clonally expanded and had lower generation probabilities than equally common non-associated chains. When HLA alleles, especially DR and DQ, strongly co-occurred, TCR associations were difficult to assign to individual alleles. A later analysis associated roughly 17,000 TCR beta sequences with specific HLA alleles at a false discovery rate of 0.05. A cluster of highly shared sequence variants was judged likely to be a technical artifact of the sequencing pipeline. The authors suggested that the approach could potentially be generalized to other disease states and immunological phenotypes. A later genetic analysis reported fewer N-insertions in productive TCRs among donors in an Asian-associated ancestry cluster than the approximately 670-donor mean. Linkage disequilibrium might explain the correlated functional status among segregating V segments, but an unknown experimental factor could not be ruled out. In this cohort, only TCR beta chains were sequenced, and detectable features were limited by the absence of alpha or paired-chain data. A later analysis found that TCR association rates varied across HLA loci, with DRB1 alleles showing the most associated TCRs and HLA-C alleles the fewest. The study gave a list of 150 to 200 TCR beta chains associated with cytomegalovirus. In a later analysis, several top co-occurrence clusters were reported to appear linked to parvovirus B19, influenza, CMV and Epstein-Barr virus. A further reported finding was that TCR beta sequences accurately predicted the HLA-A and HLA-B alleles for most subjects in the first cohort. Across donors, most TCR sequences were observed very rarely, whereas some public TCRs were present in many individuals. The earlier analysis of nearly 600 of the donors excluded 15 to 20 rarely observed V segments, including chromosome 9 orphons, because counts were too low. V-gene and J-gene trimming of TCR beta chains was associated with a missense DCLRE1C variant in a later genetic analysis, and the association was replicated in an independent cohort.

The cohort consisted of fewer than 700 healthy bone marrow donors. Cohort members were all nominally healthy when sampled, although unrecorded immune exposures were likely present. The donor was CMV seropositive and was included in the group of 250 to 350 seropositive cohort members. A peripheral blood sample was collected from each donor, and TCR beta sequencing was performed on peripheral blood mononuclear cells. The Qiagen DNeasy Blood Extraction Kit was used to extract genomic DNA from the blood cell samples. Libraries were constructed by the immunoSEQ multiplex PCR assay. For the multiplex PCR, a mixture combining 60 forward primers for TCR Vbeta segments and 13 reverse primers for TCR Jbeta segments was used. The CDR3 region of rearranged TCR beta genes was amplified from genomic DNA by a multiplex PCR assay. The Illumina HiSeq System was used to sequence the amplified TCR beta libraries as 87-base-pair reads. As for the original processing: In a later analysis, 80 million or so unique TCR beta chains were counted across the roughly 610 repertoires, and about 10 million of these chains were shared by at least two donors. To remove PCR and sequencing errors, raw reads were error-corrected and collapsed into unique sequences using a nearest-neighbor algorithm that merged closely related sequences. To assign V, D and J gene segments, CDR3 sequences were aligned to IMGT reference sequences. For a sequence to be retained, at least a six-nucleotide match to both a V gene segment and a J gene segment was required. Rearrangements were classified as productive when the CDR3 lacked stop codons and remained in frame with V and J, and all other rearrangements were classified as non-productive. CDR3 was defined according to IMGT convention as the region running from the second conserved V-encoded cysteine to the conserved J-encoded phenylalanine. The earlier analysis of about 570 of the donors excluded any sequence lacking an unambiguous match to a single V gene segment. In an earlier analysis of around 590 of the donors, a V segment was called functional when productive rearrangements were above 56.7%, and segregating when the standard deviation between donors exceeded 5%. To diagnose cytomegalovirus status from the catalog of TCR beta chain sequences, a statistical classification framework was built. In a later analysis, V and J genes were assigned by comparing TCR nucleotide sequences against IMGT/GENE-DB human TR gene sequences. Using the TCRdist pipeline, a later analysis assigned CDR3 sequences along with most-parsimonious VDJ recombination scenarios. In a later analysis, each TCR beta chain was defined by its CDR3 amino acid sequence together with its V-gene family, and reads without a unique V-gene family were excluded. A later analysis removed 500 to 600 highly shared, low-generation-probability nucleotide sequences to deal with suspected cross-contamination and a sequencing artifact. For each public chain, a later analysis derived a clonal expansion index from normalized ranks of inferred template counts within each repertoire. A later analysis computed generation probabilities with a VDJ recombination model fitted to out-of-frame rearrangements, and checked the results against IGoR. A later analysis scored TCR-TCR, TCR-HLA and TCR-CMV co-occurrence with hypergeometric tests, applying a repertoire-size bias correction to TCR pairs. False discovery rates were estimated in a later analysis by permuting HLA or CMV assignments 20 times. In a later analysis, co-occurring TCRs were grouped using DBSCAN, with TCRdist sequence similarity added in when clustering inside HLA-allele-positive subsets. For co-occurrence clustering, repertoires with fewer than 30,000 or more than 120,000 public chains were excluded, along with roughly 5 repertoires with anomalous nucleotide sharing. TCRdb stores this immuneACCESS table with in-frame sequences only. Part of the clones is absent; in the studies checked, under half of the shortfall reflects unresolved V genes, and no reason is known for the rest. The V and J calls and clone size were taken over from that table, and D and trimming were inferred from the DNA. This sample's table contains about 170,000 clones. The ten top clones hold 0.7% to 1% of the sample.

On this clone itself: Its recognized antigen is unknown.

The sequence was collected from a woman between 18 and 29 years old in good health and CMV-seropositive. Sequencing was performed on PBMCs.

This receptor carries the CDR3 CASSESGGRAGDEQYF. The DNA sequence follows: TGCGCCAGCAGTGAGTCTGGCGGGAGGGCCGGCGACGAGCAGTACTTC. The rearrangement joined TRBV10-2 to TRBJ2-7; 9 of the junction bases match TRBD2. Per the germline V gene, WSHSY is the CDR1 and SAAADI is the CDR2. Measured from the cysteine to the phenylalanine, the CDR3 is 16 residues long. Here the CDR3 DNA is all that survives: 48 bases in frame from base 1. Trimming removed 0 bases from V and 5 bases from J; the gene matches leave 8 bases unexplained.